This TCR beta chain was profiled in a study of shared clonotypes between healthy human individuals. Germline V gene data show CDR1 as SGHRS and CDR2 as YFSETQ. V was cut by 2 bases and J by 7 bases, with 22 bases left in between. This CDR3 spans 17 amino acids. This clone was detected a few times. Only in-frame clones appear in the TCRdb table, and some are missing; sequencing was by immunoSEQ multiplex PCR. The profile covers 150,000 to 200,000 clones, with 65% to 70% appearing a single time and more than 9% taken by the ten largest. This chain uses TRBV5-1 with TRBJ1-5, with no clear D. Sequencing used memory CD4+ T cells sorted from blood. Subset noted: CD45RA-negative fraction. This sequence originates from a man aged 30 to 39 in good health. CDR3: CASSFGLRGGSEQPQHF. The DNA of the CDR3 is TGCGCCAGCAGCTTTGGACTTCGTGGTGGTAGTGAACAGCCCCAGCATTTT.